These 29 T cell receptor beta chains share one sample of origin, sequenced in a study of blood T cells in healthy people across ages. A second roughly 6 to 12 cycle PCR used barcoded and J-beta primers. TCRdb redid the calling of the 5' RACE reads with MiXCR, one entry per CDR3 protein. The table records about 900,000 distinct CDR3 sequences, around 46% of them present only once. Sequenced: blood. The receptors come from a man aged 30 to 45 in good health.

This clonotype was seen a few times. The DNA of the CDR3 is TGTGCCAGCAGCTTAGGTGGCATACCTACGGGCAATGAGCAGTTCTTC. It specifies CASSLGGIPTGNEQFF. V is TRBV7-2 and J is TRBJ2-1; D ambiguous. The CDR3 consists of 16 residues. V lost 1 base and J lost 6, with 16 bases in between. Germline V CDR1 and CDR2: SGHTA, FQGNSA. The variable domain in full, completed from reference TRBV7-2 and TRBJ2-1, reads GAGVSQSPSNKVTEKGKDVELRCDPISGHTALYWYRQSLGQGLEFLIYFQGNSAPDKSGLPSDRFSAERTGGSVSTLTIQRTQQEDSAVYLCASSLGGIPTGNEQFFGPGTRLTVL.

This clonotype was observed a handful of times. The chain couples TRBV6-2 or TRBV6-3 to TRBJ2-7; D might be TRBD1 (6 bases). With 7 bases removed from V and 0 bases from J, the gap between germline ends came to 10 bases. This CDR3 has 13 residues. Germline loops: CDR1 MNHEY, CDR2 SVGEGT. This chain's CDR3 is CASTGHLSYEQYF. CDR3 coding DNA: TGTGCCAGCACGGGACACCTCTCCTACGAGCAGTACTTC.

This clonotype turned up a few times. The chain uses TRBV12-3 or TRBV12-4 and TRBJ2-7; 10 nucleotides line up with TRBD1. This CDR3 region has 13 residues. Trimming at V came to 5 bases and at J to 7 bases, leaving 5 bases not matched to a gene. CDR3 sequence: CASSDGQGGEQYF. The DNA for the CDR3 is TGTGCCAGCAGTGACGGACAGGGGGGGGAGCAGTACTTC.

The rearrangement uses TRBV20-1 and TRBJ2-1; 7 bases line up with TRBD2. The closer fit of TRBJ2-7 to the DNA end suggests the J call may be wrong. Germline loops: CDR1 DFQATT, CDR2 SNEGSKA (reference sequence). There are 16 residues in the CDR3. Written as DNA, the CDR3 is TGCAGTGCTCCTTCATTCGGGAGGAGCTCCTACAATGAGCAGTACTTC. Its translation is CSAPSFGRSSYNEQYF.

V and J are TRBV20-1 and TRBJ2-1, with D uncertain. CDR1 and CDR2 (germline): DFQATT, SNEGSKA (reference sequence). V was trimmed by 5 bases and J by 6 bases, leaving 11 bases between them. The CDR3 spans 12 residues. This CDR3 reads CSAPTGCNEQFF. The CDR3 region has the DNA TGCAGTGCTCCGACGGGCTGCAATGAGCAGTTCTTC.

This rearrangement joins TRBV7-2 to TRBJ1-5; TRBD1 matches at 8 bases. This CDR3 region has 18 residues. After removal of 6 bases from V and 2 bases from J, the junction contained 15 bases not matched to a gene. The germline V gene encodes CDR1 SGHTA and CDR2 FQGNSA. The CDR3 spells CASRQKDRAQMGNQPQHF. CDR3 sequence (DNA): TGTGCCAGCAGGCAGAAGGACAGGGCCCAAATGGGCAATCAGCCCCAGCATTTT.

The rearrangement joins TRBV4-2 to TRBJ2-7; TRBD2 might be the D (5 bases). Germline V lookup: CDR1 LGHNA, CDR2 YNFKEQ. The CDR3 loop spans 13 amino acids. V was clipped by 2 bases and J by 6 bases, with 11 bases between them. The CDR3 sequence is CASSQLTRPEQYF. The CDR3 nucleotides read TGTGCCAGCAGCCAACTAACTAGACCCGAGCAGTACTTC.

The chain recombines TRBV7-9 with TRBJ2-3; TRBD2 matches at 12 bases. The CDR3 has 17 residues. After removal of 4 bases from V and 6 bases from J, the junction contained 11 bases not matched to a gene. Germline V gives CDR1 SEHNR, CDR2 FQNEAQ (reference sequence). CDR3 sequence reads: CASSWTLAGGPFDTQYF. As DNA, the CDR3 is TGTGCCAGCAGCTGGACTCTAGCGGGGGGGCCTTTTGATACGCAGTATTTT.

This clonotype was counted between two and nine times. The chain carries TRBV7-9 and TRBJ2-3, with D possibly being TRBD1 (6 bases). Germline CDR1 and CDR2: SEHNR and FQNEAQ (reference sequence). CDR3 length equals 15 residues. With 2 bases removed from V and 2 bases from J, the gap between germline ends came to 11 bases. The CDR3 DNA follows: TGTGCCAGCAGCTTAAACAGGGTAGTCACAGATACGCAGTATTTT. Translating gives CASSLNRVVTDTQYF.

The chain has TRBV4-1 and TRBJ1-1; D perhaps matches TRBD1 (6 bases). Between the trimmed V and J ends, which lost 4 bases and 4 bases, there was a span of 13 bases. The germline V gene has CDR1 MGHRA and CDR2 YSYEKL. This CDR3 region has 14 residues. CDR3 bases: TGCGCCAGCAGCCCCCAGGGGAAAGTCACTGAAGCTTTCTTT. This sequence encodes CASSPQGKVTEAFF.

The chain combines TRBV20-1 with TRBJ2-3; D unresolved. Trimming shortened V by 8 bases and J by 0 bases, and 12 bases separated the two germline ends. Germline V CDR1 and CDR2: DFQATT, SNEGSKA (reference sequence). The CDR3 consists of 13 residues. The CDR3 bases are TGCAGTCCGACCGAAGCCAGCACAGATACGCAGTATTTT. This gives the protein CSPTEASTDTQYF.

The J gene is TRBJ2-3, the V gene TRBV20-1; D is possibly TRBD1 or TRBD2 (5 bases each). The CDR3 totals 12 residues. Germline V lookup: CDR1 DFQATT, CDR2 SNEGSKA (reference sequence). The V gene lost 6 bases and the J gene lost 4 bases, with 11 bases spanning the gap. Here the CDR3 reads CSAGDPPDTQYF. In DNA, the CDR3 is TGCAGTGCCGGGGACCCCCCAGATACGCAGTATTTT.

This clonotype has more than one count but fewer than ten. The V gene is TRBV20-1, the J gene TRBJ2-7, with a weak D call TRBD1 (5 bases). This CDR3 contains 13 residues. The V end was cut by 3 bases, the J end by 2 bases, with 11 bases between. Germline V gives CDR1 DFQATT, CDR2 SNEGSKA (reference sequence). The CDR3 loop is CSASWGGPYEQYF. The DNA of the CDR3 is TGCAGTGCTAGTTGGGGCGGTCCCTACGAGCAGTACTTC.

This clonotype was seen a few times. The rearrangement uses TRBV20-1 and TRBJ1-1; 9 bases match TRBD1. The CDR3 contains 15 residues. The junction had 5 bases not matched to a gene; V was cut back by 2 bases and J by 1 base. Germline V gene lookup returns CDR1 DFQATT and CDR2 SNEGSKA (reference sequence). In DNA, the CDR3 is TGCAGTGCTAGACCATCGGACAGGGGGAACACTGAAGCTTTCTTT. The encoded protein is CSARPSDRGNTEAFF.

As for this clonotype: Since a much larger clone is just one base distant, this may be a read error. The chain joins TRBV28 to TRBJ2-5; 11 nucleotides match TRBD1. CDR3 length: 15 residues. V gave up 5 bases and J gave up 9 bases; unmatched junction bases: 11. Germline V gives CDR1 MDHEN, CDR2 SYDVKM. The CDR3 here is CASSEDRGLLEAQYF. The CDR3 DNA reads as TGTGCCAGCAGTGAGGACAGGGGGCTATTGGAGGCCCAGTACTTC. Using reference TRBV28 and TRBJ2-5 for the parts outside the CDR3, the full variable domain is DVKVTQSSRYLVKRTGEKVFLECVQDMDHENMFWYRQDPGLGLRLIYFSYDVKMKEKGDIPEGYSVSREKKERFSLILESASTNQTSMYLCASSEDRGLLEAQYFGPGTRLLVL.

DNA for the CDR3: TGTGCCAGCAGCTTAGCCACAGGGGTTTTTCAGCCCCAGCATTTT. It encodes CASSLATGVFQPQHF. The chain has TRBV5-6 and TRBJ1-5; TRBD1 matches 7 bases. Germline V gene lookup returns CDR1 SGHDT and CDR2 YYEEEE. Trimming removed 2 bases from V and 6 bases from J; junction bases left unmatched: 8. The CDR3 runs to 15 residues.

About this clonotype: The junction and the germline gene differ at one end; a read error may be behind it. The chain uses TRBV5-1 and TRBJ2-7, with D perhaps TRBD1 (6 bases). The CDR3 has 15 amino acids. Germline-derived CDR1 and CDR2 are SGHRS and YFSETQ. CDR3 sequence reads: CASSVGHYSSCEQYF. DNA of the CDR3: TGCGCCAGCAGCGTGGGACACTATAGCTCCTGCGAGCAGTACTTC.

The chain recombines TRBV7-9 with TRBJ2-3, with no clear D. This CDR3 spans 17 amino acids. The germline V and J ends were trimmed by 5 bases and 2 bases, with 20 bases remaining between them. CDR1 and CDR2 from the germline V gene are SEHNR and FQNEAQ (reference sequence). The CDR3 is CASSKPPRQGITDTQYF. In DNA, the CDR3 is TGTGCCAGCAGCAAGCCTCCGAGACAAGGGATCACAGATACGCAGTATTTT. Using reference TRBV7-9 and TRBJ2-3 for the parts outside the CDR3, the full variable domain is DTGVSQNPRHKITKRGQNVTFRCDPISEHNRLYWYRQTLGQGPEFLTYFQNEAQLEKSRLLSDRFSAERPKGSFSTLEIQRTEQGDSAMYLCASSKPPRQGITDTQYFGPGTRLTVL.

This clonotype was seen ten or more times. The chain recombines TRBV6-6 with TRBJ2-7; perhaps TRBD2 as D (5 bases). The CDR3 runs to 13 residues. Trimming shortened V by 2 bases and J by 4 bases, and 9 bases separated the two germline ends. Germline CDR1 MNHNY, CDR2 SVGAGI (reference sequence). This CDR3 is CASSYERTYEQYF. The CDR3 nucleotides read TGTGCCAGCAGTTACGAGCGGACGTACGAGCAGTACTTC.

Regarding this clonotype: One base away lies a much larger clone, so this may be a sequencing read error. The rearrangement uses TRBV4-3 and TRBJ2-7; 7 bases are shared with TRBD1. The J call may be incorrect, as the DNA end agrees better with TRBJ2-5. This CDR3 is built from 15 residues. CDR1 and CDR2 (germline): LGHNA, YSLEER. CDR3 coding DNA: TGCGCCAGCAGCCAATCGACAGGGAATGACGCGACCCAGTACTTC. Protein: CASSQSTGNDATQYF.

This clonotype was seen more than once but under ten times. V usage is TRBV2 and J usage is TRBJ1-4; D gene ambiguous. The germline CDR1 and CDR2 sequences are SNHLY and FYNNEI. V lost 1 base and J 0 bases, leaving 12 bases between the germline ends. CDR3 size: 17 residues. This CDR3 is CASSEDNEHTTNEKLFF. In DNA, the CDR3 is TGTGCCAGCAGTGAAGATAATGAGCACACAACTAATGAAAAACTGTTTTTT.

The chain joins TRBV18 to TRBJ2-4; a possible D gene is TRBD2 (6 bases). TRBJ2-7 matches the DNA end more closely, so the J call is doubtful. Germline V gene sequence: CDR1 KGHSH, CDR2 LQKENI. The CDR3 spans 18 residues. Here the CDR3 reads CASSRIEGGQGPNYEQYF. In nucleotides, the CDR3 is TGTGCCAGCTCACGGATAGAGGGAGGTCAGGGACCGAACTACGAGCAGTACTTC.

The V and J genes are TRBV20-1 and TRBJ2-5; D remains unclear. Germline CDR1 and CDR2: DFQATT and SNEGSKA (reference sequence). V lost 0 bases and J lost 7, with 9 bases in between. The CDR3 covers 12 residues. CDR3 coding DNA: TGCAGTGCTAGAGAATTAGCCGGGACCCAGTACTTC. Translating gives CSARELAGTQYF.

The CDR3 DNA reads TGTGCCAGCAGTACCCGGGGGTCCCACGATACGCAGTATTTT. This encodes CASSTRGSHDTQYF. The chain is built from TRBV27 and TRBJ2-3; tentatively, D is TRBD2 (6 bases). Trimming cost V 5 bases and J 6 bases, with 15 bases left between them. CDR1 is MNHEY, CDR2 SMNVEV, per germline (reference sequence). The CDR3 is 14 amino acids.

This clonotype was counted only a few times. The chain combines TRBV6-1 with TRBJ2-7; 11 bases map to TRBD1. Germline CDR1 and CDR2: MNHNS and SASEGT. The CDR3 loop spans 16 amino acids. The trim removed 1 base at V and 5 bases at J, leaving 7 bases unmatched. The CDR3 nucleotides read TGTGCCAGCAGTGAAGGAGCCGGGACAGGGGGACACGAGCAGTACTTC. It translates to CASSEGAGTGGHEQYF.

V and J are TRBV6-1 and TRBJ1-2; D is uncertain. The CDR3 loop spans 15 amino acids. The ends were cut back, 2 bases at V and 1 base at J, with 11 bases in the middle. Looked up from germline, CDR1 is MNHNS and CDR2 is SASEGT. DNA for the CDR3: TGTGCCAGCAGTGAACGGCAGCGTATTAACTATGGCTACACCTTC. Translated: CASSERQRINYGYTF.

The CDR3 protein is CASSWTGTEPGSEQYF. The CDR3 coding sequence is TGCGCCAGCAGCTGGACCGGGACGGAGCCAGGGAGCGAGCAGTACTTC. The chain recombines TRBV5-1 with TRBJ2-5; D is perhaps TRBD1 or TRBD2 (5 bases each). The DNA end is more similar to TRBJ2-7, so the J call may be wrong. Per germline, CDR1 SGHRS and CDR2 YFSETQ. The CDR3 sequence is 16 residues long.

This clonotype was seen more than once but under ten times. The gene calls are TRBV29-1 and TRBJ1-5, with 7 bases fitting TRBD1. Trimming at V came to 4 bases and at J to 2 bases, leaving 8 bases not matched to a gene. Germline V gene data show CDR1 as SQVTM and CDR2 as ANQGSEA. This CDR3 contains 15 residues. In DNA form, the CDR3 reads TGCAGCGTTGTGATCCAAGGGGGCGGCAATCAGCCCCAGCATTTT. It translates to CSVVIQGGGNQPQHF.

This chain uses TRBV15 with TRBJ1-2; tentative D call: TRBD1 (5 bases). This CDR3 is 14 amino acids long. Germline CDR1 and CDR2: LNHNV and YYDKDF (reference sequence). Trimming stripped 0 bases from V and 4 bases from J, with 9 bases between. As DNA, the CDR3 is TGTGCCACCAGCAGAGACAGGCAGGGCTATGGCTACACCTTC. Protein product: CATSRDRQGYGYTF.